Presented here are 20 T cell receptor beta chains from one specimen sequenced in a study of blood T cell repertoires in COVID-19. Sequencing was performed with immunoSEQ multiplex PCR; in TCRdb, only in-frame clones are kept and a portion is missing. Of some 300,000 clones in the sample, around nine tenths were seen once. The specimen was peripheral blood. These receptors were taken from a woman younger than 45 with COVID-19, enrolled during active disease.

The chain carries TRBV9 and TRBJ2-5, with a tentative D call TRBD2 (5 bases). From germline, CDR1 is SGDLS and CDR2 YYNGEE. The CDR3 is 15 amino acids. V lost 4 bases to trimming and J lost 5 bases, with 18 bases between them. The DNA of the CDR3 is TGTGCCAGCAGCCCTGGGTGGAGTAGCGCCGAGACCCAGTACTTC. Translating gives CASSPGWSSAETQYF. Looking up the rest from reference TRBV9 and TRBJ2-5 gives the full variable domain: DSGVTQTPKHLITATGQRVTLRCSPRSGDLSVYWYQQSLDQGLQFLIQYYNGEERAKGNILERFSAQQFPDLHSELNLSSLELGDSALYFCASSPGWSSAETQYFGPGTRLLVL.

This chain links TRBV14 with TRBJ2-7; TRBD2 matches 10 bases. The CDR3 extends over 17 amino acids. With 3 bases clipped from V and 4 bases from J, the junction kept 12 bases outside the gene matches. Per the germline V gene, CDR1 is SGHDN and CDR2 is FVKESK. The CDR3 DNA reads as TGTGCCAGCAGCCAGCCATATAGCGGGGGGACGTCATACGAGCAGTACGTC. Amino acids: CASSQPYSGGTSYEQYV.

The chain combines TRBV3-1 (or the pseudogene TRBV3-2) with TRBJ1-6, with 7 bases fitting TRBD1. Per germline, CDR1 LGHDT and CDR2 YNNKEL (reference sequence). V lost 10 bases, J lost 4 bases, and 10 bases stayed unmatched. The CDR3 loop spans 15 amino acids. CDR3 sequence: CATQAGTAYNSPLHF. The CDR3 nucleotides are TGTGCCACACAGGCCGGGACAGCGTATAATTCACCCCTCCACTTT.

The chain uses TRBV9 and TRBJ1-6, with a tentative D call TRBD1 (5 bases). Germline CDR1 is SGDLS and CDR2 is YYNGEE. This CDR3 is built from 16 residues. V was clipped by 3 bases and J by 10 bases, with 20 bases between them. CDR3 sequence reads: CASSADSRVFGSPLHF. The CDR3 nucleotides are TGTGCCAGCAGCGCTGACAGCCGCGTATTTGGCTCACCCCTCCACTTT.

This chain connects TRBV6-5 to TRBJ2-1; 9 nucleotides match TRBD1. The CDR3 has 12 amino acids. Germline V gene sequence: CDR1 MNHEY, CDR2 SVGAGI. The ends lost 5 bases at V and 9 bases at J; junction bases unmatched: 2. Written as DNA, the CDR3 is TGTGCCAGCAGTAAGACAGGGGGTGAGCAGTTCTTC. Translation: CASSKTGGEQFF.

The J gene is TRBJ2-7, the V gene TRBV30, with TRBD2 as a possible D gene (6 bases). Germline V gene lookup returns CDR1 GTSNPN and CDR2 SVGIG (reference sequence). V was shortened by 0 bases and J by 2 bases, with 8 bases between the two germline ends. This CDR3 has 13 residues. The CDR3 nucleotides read TGTGCCTGGAGTGTTGGGGGGACCTACGAGCAGTACTTC. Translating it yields CAWSVGGTYEQYF. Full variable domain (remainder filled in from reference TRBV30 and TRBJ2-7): SQTIHQWPATLVQPVGSPLSLECTVEGTSNPNLYWYRQAAGRGLQLLFYSVGIGQISSEVPQNLSASRPQDRQFILSSKKLLLSDSGFYLCAWSVGGTYEQYFGPGTRLTVT.

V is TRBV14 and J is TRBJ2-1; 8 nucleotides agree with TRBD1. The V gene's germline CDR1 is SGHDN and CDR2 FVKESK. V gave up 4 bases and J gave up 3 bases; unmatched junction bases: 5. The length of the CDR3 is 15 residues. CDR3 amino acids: CASSLTGGIYNEQFF. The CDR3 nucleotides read TGTGCCAGCAGCCTAACAGGGGGGATCTACAATGAGCAGTTCTTC.

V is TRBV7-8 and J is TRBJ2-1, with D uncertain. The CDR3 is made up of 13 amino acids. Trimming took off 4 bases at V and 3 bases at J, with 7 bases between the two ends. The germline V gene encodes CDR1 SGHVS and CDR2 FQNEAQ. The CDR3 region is CASSSEIYNEQFF. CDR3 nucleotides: TGTGCCAGCAGCTCTGAGATCTACAATGAGCAGTTCTTC.

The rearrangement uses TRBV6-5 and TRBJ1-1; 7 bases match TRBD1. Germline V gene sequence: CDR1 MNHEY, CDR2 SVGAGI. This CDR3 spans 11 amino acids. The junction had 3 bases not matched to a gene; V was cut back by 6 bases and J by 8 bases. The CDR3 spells CASSLGGEAFF. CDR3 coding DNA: TGTGCCAGCAGCCTAGGGGGCGAAGCTTTCTTT.

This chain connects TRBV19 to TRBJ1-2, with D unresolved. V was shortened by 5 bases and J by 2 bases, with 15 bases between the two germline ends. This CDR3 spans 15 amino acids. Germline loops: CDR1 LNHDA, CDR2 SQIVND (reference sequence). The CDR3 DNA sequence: TGTGCCAGTAGTGACATCCGGGGAATAAACTATGGCTACACCTTC. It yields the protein CASSDIRGINYGYTF.

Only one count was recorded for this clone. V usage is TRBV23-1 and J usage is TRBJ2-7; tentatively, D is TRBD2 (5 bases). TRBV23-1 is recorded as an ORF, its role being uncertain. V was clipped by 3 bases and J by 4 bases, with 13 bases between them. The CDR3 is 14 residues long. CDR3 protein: CASSHAPGSYEQYV. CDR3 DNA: TGCGCCAGCAGTCACGCCCCGGGGTCGTACGAGCAGTACGTC.

The CDR3 DNA sequence: TGTGCCAGCACGGGCGAGGGACTTAACTATGGCTACACCTTC. Its translation is CASTGEGLNYGYTF. The chain couples TRBV2 to TRBJ1-2, with D tentatively TRBD1 (5 bases). CDR1 and CDR2 (germline): SNHLY, FYNNEI. V was pared by 7 bases and J by 1 base, with 13 bases between. There are 14 residues in the CDR3.

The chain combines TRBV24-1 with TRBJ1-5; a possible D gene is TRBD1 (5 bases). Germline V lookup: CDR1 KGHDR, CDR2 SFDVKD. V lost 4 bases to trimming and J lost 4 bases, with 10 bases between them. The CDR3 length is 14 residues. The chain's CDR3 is CATSETGLNQPQHF. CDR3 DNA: TGTGCCACCAGTGAAACAGGCCTAAATCAGCCCCAGCATTTT.

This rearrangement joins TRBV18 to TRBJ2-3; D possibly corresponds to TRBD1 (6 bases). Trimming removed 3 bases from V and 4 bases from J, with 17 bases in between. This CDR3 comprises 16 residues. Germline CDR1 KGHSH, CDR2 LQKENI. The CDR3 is CASSPLQGLSADTQYF. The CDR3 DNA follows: TGTGCCAGCTCACCGCTACAGGGCCTCAGCGCAGATACGCAGTATTTT.

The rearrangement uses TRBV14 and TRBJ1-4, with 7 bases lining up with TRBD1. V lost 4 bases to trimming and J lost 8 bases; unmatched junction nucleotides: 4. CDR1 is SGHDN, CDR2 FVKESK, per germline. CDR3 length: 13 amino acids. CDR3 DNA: TGTGCCAGCAGCCGACGGACAGGCGAAAAACTGTTTTTT. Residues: CASSRRTGEKLFF.

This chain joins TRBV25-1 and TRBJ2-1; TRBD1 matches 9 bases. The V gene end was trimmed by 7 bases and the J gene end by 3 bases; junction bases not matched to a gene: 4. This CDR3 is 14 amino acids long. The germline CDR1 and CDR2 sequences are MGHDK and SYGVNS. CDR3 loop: CASMGQGSYNEQFF. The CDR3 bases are TGTGCCAGCATGGGACAGGGAAGCTACAATGAGCAGTTCTTC.

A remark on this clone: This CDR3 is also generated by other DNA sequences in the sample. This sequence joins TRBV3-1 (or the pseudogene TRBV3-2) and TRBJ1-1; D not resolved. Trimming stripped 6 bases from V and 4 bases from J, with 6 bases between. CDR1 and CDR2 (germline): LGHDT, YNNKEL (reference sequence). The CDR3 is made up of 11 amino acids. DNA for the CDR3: TGTGCCAGCAGAGGAGGCACTGAAGCTTTCTTT. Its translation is CASRGGTEAFF.

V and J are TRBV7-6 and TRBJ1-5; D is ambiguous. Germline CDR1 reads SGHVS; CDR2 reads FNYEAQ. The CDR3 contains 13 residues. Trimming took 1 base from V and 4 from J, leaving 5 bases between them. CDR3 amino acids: CASSLGYNQPQHF. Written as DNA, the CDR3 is TGTGCCAGCAGCTTAGGTTATAATCAGCCCCAGCATTTT.

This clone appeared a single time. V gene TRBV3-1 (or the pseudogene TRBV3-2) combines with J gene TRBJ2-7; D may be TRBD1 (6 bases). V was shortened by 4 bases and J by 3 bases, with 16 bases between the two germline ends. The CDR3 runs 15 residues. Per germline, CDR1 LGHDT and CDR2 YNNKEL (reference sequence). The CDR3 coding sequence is TGTGCCAGCAGCCTCCAACCGGGACACTACTACGAGCAGTACTTC. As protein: CASSLQPGHYYEQYF.

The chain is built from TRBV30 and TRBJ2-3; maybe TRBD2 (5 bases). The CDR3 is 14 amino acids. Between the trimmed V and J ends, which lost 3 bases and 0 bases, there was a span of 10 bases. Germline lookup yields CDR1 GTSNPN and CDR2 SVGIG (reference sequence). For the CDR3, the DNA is TGTGCCTGGAGGAGGGATTCTAGCACAGATACGCAGTATTTT. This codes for CAWRRDSSTDTQYF.